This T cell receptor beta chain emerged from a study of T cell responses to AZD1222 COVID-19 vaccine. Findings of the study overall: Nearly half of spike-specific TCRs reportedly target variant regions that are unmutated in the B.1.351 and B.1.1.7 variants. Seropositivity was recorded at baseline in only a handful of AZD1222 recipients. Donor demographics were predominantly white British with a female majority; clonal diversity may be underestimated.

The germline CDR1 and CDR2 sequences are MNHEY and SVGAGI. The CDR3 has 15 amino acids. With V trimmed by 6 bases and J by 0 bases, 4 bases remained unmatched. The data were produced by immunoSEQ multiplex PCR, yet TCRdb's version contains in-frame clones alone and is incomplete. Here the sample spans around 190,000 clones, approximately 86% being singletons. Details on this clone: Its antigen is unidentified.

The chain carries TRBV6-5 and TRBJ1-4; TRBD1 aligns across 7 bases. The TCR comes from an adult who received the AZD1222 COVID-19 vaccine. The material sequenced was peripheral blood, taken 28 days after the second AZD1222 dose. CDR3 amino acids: CASSRGTATNEKLFF. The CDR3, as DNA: TGTGCCAGCAGCCGTGGGACAGCAACTAATGAAAAACTGTTTTTT.